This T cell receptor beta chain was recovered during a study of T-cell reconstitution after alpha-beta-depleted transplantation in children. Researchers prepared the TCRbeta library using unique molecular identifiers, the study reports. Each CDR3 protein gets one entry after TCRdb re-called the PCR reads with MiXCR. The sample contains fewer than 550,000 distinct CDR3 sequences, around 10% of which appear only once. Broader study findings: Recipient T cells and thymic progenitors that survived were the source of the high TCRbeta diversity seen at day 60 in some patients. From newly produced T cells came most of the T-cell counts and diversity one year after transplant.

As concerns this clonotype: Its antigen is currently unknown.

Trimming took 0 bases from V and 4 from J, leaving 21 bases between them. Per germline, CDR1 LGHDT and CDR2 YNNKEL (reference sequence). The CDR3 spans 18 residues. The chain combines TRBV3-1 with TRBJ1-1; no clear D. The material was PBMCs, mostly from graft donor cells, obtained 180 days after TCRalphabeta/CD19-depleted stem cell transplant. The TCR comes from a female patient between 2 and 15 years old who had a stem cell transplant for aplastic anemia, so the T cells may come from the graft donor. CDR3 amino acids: CASSQDISQFERFTEAFF. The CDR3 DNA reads TGTGCCAGCAGCCAAGATATCTCACAGTTCGAGCGTTTCACTGAAGCTTTCTTT.